This T cell receptor beta chain was sequenced during a study of T cell changes during pregnancy in multiple sclerosis. This clone was picked up one time. Method: immunoSEQ multiplex PCR; TCRdb's copy keeps in-frame clones and lacks some. The sample has tens of thousands of clones; 80% to 95% are singletons. This specimen was peripheral blood, taken after pregnancy. The receptor's source is a female donor in good health, enrolled as a control in a pregnancy study.

The CDR3 DNA reads as TGTGCCAGCAGCGAGACAGGGGTGGATAATGAAAAACTGTTTTTT. Translating gives CASSETGVDNEKLFF. V gene TRBV9 combines with J gene TRBJ1-4, with 8 nucleotides matching TRBD1. This CDR3 comprises 15 residues. Looked up from germline, CDR1 is SGDLS and CDR2 is YYNGEE. The V segment lost 3 bases and the J segment 4 bases; nucleotides outside the gene matches: 5. Looking up the rest from reference TRBV9 and TRBJ1-4 gives the full variable domain: DSGVTQTPKHLITATGQRVTLRCSPRSGDLSVYWYQQSLDQGLQFLIQYYNGEERAKGNILERFSAQQFPDLHSELNLSSLELGDSALYFCASSETGVDNEKLFFGSGTQLSVL.